The T cell receptor beta chain under discussion was sequenced for a study of blood T cell repertoires in COVID-19 (dated by TCRdb to the early 2020s). Some background on the complete study: Samples from collaborators originated in the United States, Italy and Spain and spanned both the acute and convalescent phases of COVID-19. The prospective study material was composed of cDNA or gDNA derived from T cells, B-cell-depleted T cells, or PBMCs. Subjects who had been exposed to COVID-19, were actively infected with it, or had recovered from it provided the deeply sampled blood TCRbeta repertoires that made up the dataset. The repertoires were made available in a free public database intended to serve as a resource for research on the immune response to SARS-CoV-2. Samples were obtained from the ongoing ImmuneRACE study (first 160 participants) and from about 1,300 subjects provided by 6 global collaborators. The sample metadata nearly always contained a de-identified subject ID, COVID-19 status, age in years and sex. Where HLA class I and class II types were available, the types were taken from metadata supplied by the sample provider, not from assay-based typing. Overall study results and their limits: The amount of clinical and demographic metadata varied by source and participant and was provided uncurated.

On this clone: The specificity of this receptor is unknown. One base away there is no much larger clone; base qualities are not given.

A second Seattle source provided samples from volunteer blood donors who had recovered from COVID-19. Whole blood was collected in K2EDTA tubes by collaborating institutions according to the institutions' own protocols. For TCRbeta analysis, collaborator samples were shipped as frozen whole blood, as isolated PBMCs, or as DNA extracted from either sample type. Including the terminal cysteine and phenylalanine, the CDR3 comprises 13 residues. The sequence is cut down to CDR3 DNA, 39 bases in frame from base 1. The germline V gene yields SGHRS for CDR1 and YFSETQ for CDR2. V has 7 bases trimmed and J has 8 bases trimmed; junction bases matching no gene number 7. TCRbeta CDR3 regions were amplified from genomic DNA using the immunoSEQ Assay, a bias-controlled multiplex PCR. Under the source paper's analysis protocol: Within the assay, amplification of reference gene primers was used to estimate how many nucleated cells each sample contained. Sequence reads were collapsed and filtered to measure the absolute abundance of every unique TCRbeta CDR3 rearrangement. For each sample, productive Simpson clonality was calculated by taking the square root of Simpson's diversity index across productive rearrangements. Here the immuneACCESS table is served through TCRdb, limited to in-frame sequences with V and J called. Missing clones are a known gap in these copies; in checked studies unresolved V genes cover under half, and the rest lacks a known reason. Clone size and V and J calls were adopted from that table, with D and trimming inferred from the DNA. The sample table contains over 200,000 clones; only one count was recorded for roughly 82% of them. About 2% of the sample belongs to the ten largest clones.

The receptor chain draws on TRBV5-1 and TRBJ1-4, and 8 bases in between align with TRBD1. The specimen sequenced was peripheral blood. This sequence originates from a man in his forties or fifties who had recovered from COVID-19. The CDR3 in this case is CASQQGENEKLFF. The bases read TGCGCCAGCCAACAGGGGGAGAACGAAAAACTGTTTTTT.